This T cell receptor (beta chain) was profiled in a study of Ad26.COV2.S vaccination and SARS-CoV-2 variants. Whole-study context: Intramuscularly, Ad26.COV2.S was given either once or twice, 56 days apart. The study's findings and limits: The placebo group had lower spike-specific TCR breadth than the vaccine recipients did.

Germline-derived CDR1 and CDR2 are ENHRY and SYGVKD. V was cut by 6 bases and J by 2 bases, with 12 bases left in between. There are 14 residues in the CDR3. Comments on this clone: Its antigen remains unidentified.

The sample's treatment: roughly 18 received Ad26.COV2.S at low or high dose, single or two shots; about five received placebo; per-sample allocation not given. After the first vaccine or placebo injection, samples were drawn on day 63. Here immunoSEQ multiplex PCR was the method, and the copy in TCRdb shows in-frame clones only, minus some. The top ten clones hold about 4.5% of a sample with over 400,000 clones, about 90% of them seen once. The TCR was taken from a person aged 18-65 years who received the Ad26.COV2.S COVID-19 vaccine or a placebo. V gene TRBV10-3 combines with J gene TRBJ2-3, with D perhaps given as TRBD1 or TRBD2 (5 bases each). This specimen was peripheral blood, taken in a trial of Ad26.COV2.S vaccine versus placebo. CDR3 loop: CAIRTAEATDTQYF. CDR3 sequence (DNA): TGTGCCATCAGGACAGCGGAGGCCACAGATACGCAGTATTTT.